The following is a T cell receptor beta chain sequence with its context. Its antigen is not yet known. The record has no base qualities; no much larger clone is one base away. TCR CDR3 regions were amplified from genomic DNA by multiplex PCR using the deep immunoSEQ assay. Genomic DNA extracted from each cell subset was distributed evenly over all wells of several immunoSEQ 96-well plates, and each plate served as one replicate. For sorted subsets, roughly 200 ng of genomic DNA, equivalent to 25,000 to 35,000 T cell genomes, went into each replicate PCR. Purified libraries were measured with a Qubit 3.0 fluorometer, size-checked on a Bioanalyzer 2100, and measured again with the KAPA Library Quantification kit. Every immunoSEQ 96-well plate was sequenced on a dedicated single-read 150-cycle Illumina NextSeq 550 flow cell. On the authors' methods: Because only junctional sequences without quality scores were contained in the immunoSEQ output, filtering matching that applied to full-length reads could not be performed. To assign V/J genes and CDR3, sequences were annotated using PyIR, a Python wrapper for IgBLAST v1.9, with IMGT germline references. Reads were filtered out if the reads had weak V/J assignments (E-value above 1e-6), no CDR3, stop codons, out-of-frame junctions, or ambiguous translated residues. V3J clonotypes were defined as sequences sharing an identical inferred V gene, J gene, and CDR3 amino acid sequence. Percentage overlap between repertoires was computed as shared unique clonotypes divided by the size of the smaller repertoire. RTK rarefaction, the Chao1 estimator, and Recon v2.1 estimates of unobserved clonotypes were used to assess repertoire richness. Generation probabilities were computed with OLGA for all TCRbeta clonotypes obtained by the gDNA method from several donors. TCRdb retrieved this table from immuneACCESS and kept in-frame rearrangements only. Not all clones are present; in checked studies, unresolved V genes account for under half, and no reason is known for the remainder. V, J and clone size reflect that table, while D and trimming were determined from the DNA. In all, the sample holds under 2.5 million clones, and 80% to 95% of those were seen once. The leading ten clones occupy around 0.35% of the sample.

The donors were healthy, HIV-negative adults who had no recently reported acute infections or vaccinations. All donors were Caucasian adults living in Nashville, Tennessee, USA. Magnetic negative selection was used to enrich CD4+ T cells, after which naive cells were positively selected on CD45RA and the negative fraction became the memory subset. Blood was obtained by leukapheresis, after which PBMCs were separated by Ficoll-Histopaque density gradient centrifugation and cryopreserved in liquid nitrogen vapor phase. Purity and quantity of every magnetically sorted T cell population were checked by analytical flow cytometry. Each sorted fraction had its genomic DNA isolated and then quantified by UV absorbance on a Nanodrop 2000c. The V end loses 4 bases and the J end loses 1 base, and a stretch of 7 bases separates them. CDR1 and CDR2, per the germline V gene, are KGHSH and LQKENI. From cysteine to phenylalanine, the CDR3 is 14 amino acids long. Of the read, only the CDR3 DNA is kept; its 42 bases are in frame from base 1.

The data belong to a study of shared clonotypes between healthy human individuals (TCRdb year 2020). Background on the whole study: The cohort included three men and a couple of women between 18 and 49 years of age. To increase sequencing depth and limit assay-specific biases, different laboratories used diverse techniques to prepare libraries and sequence TCR repertoires. For each donor, three plates each were used for CD4 naive and CD4 memory, two plates were used for CD8 naive, and one plate was used for CD8 memory. Per donor, leukapheresis produced somewhere between about 0.9 and 10 billion PBMCs. The study deeply sequenced blood TCR repertoires of five healthy adults to estimate repertoire size and the extent of clonotype sharing between individuals.

Findings and caveats that apply to the study as a whole: Only blood was sampled, and tissue TCR repertoires likely differ from those in blood. Rarefaction of sorted-subset datasets indicated incomplete sequencing despite the large sequencing depth. Across a handful of donors, around 5.4% of naive CD4, 3.5% of naive CD8, under 2.5% of memory CD4, and over 0.35% of memory CD8 clonotypes were shared. Compared with non-shared clonotypes, the clonotypes found in all four sorted-subset donors had higher generation probabilities. Pairwise subsampling led to the expectation that sequencing depth would affect the degree of clonotype sharing among donors. Estimated clonotype richness was generally larger for naive than for memory subsets. The genetic and exposure-history diversity represented was limited by the small number of donors.

The chain was built from TRBV18 and TRBJ1-4, and the D gene may be TRBD1, 5 bases matching. Sequenced input: naive CD4+ T cells from PBMCs. Reading the label with the study, this specimen's cell subset or site is: CD45RA+ positively selected. The sequence derives from a man aged 18 to 30 in good health. Some clones in this sample may be carry-over from other donors' samples. The CDR3 reads CASSQGLTNEKLFF. The nucleotide sequence is TGTGCCAGCTCACAGGGACTAACTAATGAAAAACTGTTTTTT.